This TCR beta chain emerged from a study of neurological immune-mediated disorders. In its sample, this clonotype was seen a few times. This CDR3 comprises 21 residues. With V trimmed by 7 bases and J by 2 bases, 26 bases remained unmatched. TCRdb used MiXCR to reprocess the 5' RACE reads, holding one entry per CDR3 protein. The table lists almost 85,000 distinct CDR3 sequences, 2.5% to 3% of them singletons. The unsorted libraries had their origin in 2 million PBMCs stored at -80 C. The receptor was isolated from a woman aged 25 to 45 with multiple sclerosis. Input material: PBMCs. This chain uses TRBV5-3 with TRBJ2-7, with 11 bases lining up with TRBD2. TRBV5-3 is sorted into the ORF group, with uncertain function. CDR3 loop: CARLPGSRGATGTSGAYEQYF. The CDR3 region has the DNA TGTGCCAGATTGCCGGGGTCCCGCGGGGCCACCGGGACTAGCGGAGCCTACGAGCAGTACTTC.